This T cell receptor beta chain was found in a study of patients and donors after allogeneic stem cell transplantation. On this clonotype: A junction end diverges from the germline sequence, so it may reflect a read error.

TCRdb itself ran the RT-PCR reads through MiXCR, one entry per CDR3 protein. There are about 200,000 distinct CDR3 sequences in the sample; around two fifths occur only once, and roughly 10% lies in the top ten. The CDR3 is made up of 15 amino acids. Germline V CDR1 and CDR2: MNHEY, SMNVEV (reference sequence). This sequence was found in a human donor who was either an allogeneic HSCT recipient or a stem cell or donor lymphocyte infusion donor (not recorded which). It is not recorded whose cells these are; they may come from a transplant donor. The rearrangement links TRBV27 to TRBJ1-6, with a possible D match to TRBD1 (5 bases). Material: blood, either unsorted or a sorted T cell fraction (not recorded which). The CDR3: CASGTRQPNNSPLRF. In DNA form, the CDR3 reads TGTGCCAGCGGGACCCGACAGCCTAATAATTCACCCCTCCGCTTT.